What follows describes a single T cell receptor (beta chain). The table lists this clonotype with a few counts. Its antigen remains unidentified. Base qualities are not provided; no much larger clone lies one nucleotide away. All donors were healthy Caucasians. The twin cohort comprised three pairs of female monozygotic twins, all aged roughly 18 to 30 years. CD4+ and CD8+ T cell populations were isolated with positive isolation kits from Invitrogen. Its CDR3 holds 17 amino acids, cysteine through phenylalanine. The DNA shown is the 51-base CDR3, in frame from base 1. CDR1 and CDR2 are read off the germline V gene as MNHEY and SVGAGI. The germline V end is reduced by 2 bases and the J end by 0 bases; junction bases left unmatched: 3. The entry originates in a study of identical twins (dated by TCRdb to the mid-2010s). Regarding the study in general: TCR alpha and beta repertoires from monozygotic twins, unrelated adults of various ages and cord blood were deep-sequenced to test whether fetal clonotypes persist. To rule out contamination, replicate twin experiments were performed at different times with different library preparation protocols. Here is what the overall study found, with its caveats: Zero-insertion analyses could be partly confounded by invariant T cells such as MAIT and iNKT, though diverse VJ usage argued against such confounding for most clonotypes. Fewer insertions were carried by abundant cord blood beta clonotypes, a similar but weaker trend appeared in young adult naive repertoires, and no such trend appeared in memory repertoires. Because the same donors could not be followed over many years, the conclusions relied on cross-sectional statistical analysis. Compared with coincidental sharing between unrelated individuals, out-of-frame TCR alpha sequences shared between twins had an excess of sequences with low generation probability. Excess twin sharing in beta out-of-frame sequences was weaker because fewer shared sequences lowered the signal-to-noise ratio. Out-of-frame TCR alpha sharing in monozygotic twins was systematically underestimated by recombination models, whereas sharing between unrelated individuals was in agreement with the recombination models.

The library was produced with 5' RACE. Sequencer: Illumina HiSeq 2000. A universal primer binding site was added through template switching, and the final cDNA carried a unique molecular identifier so that TCR cDNA molecules could be counted accurately. Specific primers in the conserved constant-segment region were used to synthesize first-strand cDNA for the TCR alpha and beta chains. To control for contamination, every cDNA library was double barcoded, receiving both a SMART-Mk sample barcode and Illumina barcodes. TruSeq adapter sequences along with Illumina sample barcodes were introduced in two successive PCR steps. Sequencing of the TCR alpha and beta cDNA libraries was done on the Illumina HiSeq platform using custom primers. Concerning the study's data processing: Raw reads were processed with MiGEC to extract unique molecular identifiers, and MiXCR was used to determine CDR3 positions. For each individual, recombination models were inferred using an EM algorithm with the repgenHMM and IGoR tools. Shared clonotypes were analyzed with the tcR package in R, and sharing was normalized by the product of cloneset sizes. Out-of-frame nonproductive sequences were analyzed to study raw recombination free of thymic and clonal selection effects. The public reads were run again by TCRdb, first through fastp at Q25 and then through MiXCR, and only productive beta chains were kept. CDR3 protein sequences are deduplicated, and each keeps its most common genes and DNA. The V and J calls follow TCRdb's processing rather than the paper's. The sample records 500,000 to 550,000 distinct CDR3 sequences, approximately 22% of which are singletons. The ten largest clones represent roughly 0.9% of the sample.

These data were also filed under a second study, of T cells expressing NK-cell markers. The second paper further reports: Three sorted T-cell subsets (CD3+CD56+NKG2C+, CD3+CD56+NKG2C- and CD3+CD56-NKG2C+) from fewer than 10 donors had their TCR beta-chain repertoires profiled. Of the eight sequenced donors, seven were found to be HCMV-seropositive and one was found to be HCMV-seronegative. To restrict sorting to alphabetaTCR-expressing T cells, an anti-gammadeltaTCR antibody was added in several experiments. In over 5 donors, the dominant CD3+CD56+NKG2C+ clonotypes were among the top 10 CD8+ clonotypes and accounted for roughly 1.0-8% of CD8+ T cells. Those dominant clonotypes were again the most abundant among CD3+CD56-NKG2C+ cells in a few donors, at roughly 25-60.1%. Whether the expanded NKG2C-expressing T cell clones were specific for HCMV antigens remained unclear. All eight donors whose samples were sequenced were randomly selected healthy volunteers, three of them men and five women. A commercial ELISA kit detecting HCMV-specific IgG in serum was used to determine HCMV serostatus. Reads were demultiplexed and grouped by UMI with MIGEC, and clonotypes were assembled and quantified with MiTCR. Only TCR cDNA sequences supported by at least two reads were kept to exclude erroneous sequences. The tcR package was used for downstream repertoire analysis, with clonotypes matched between fractions based on CDR3 nucleotide sequence plus V segment. VDJmatch was used to annotate antigen specificity against VDJdb, with one amino acid substitution in CDR3 allowed.

The rearrangement combines TRBV6-5 with TRBJ2-3, with 12 central nucleotides matching TRBD2. The TCR sequence derives from a woman in her late teens or twenties in good health. Sequencing input: CD4+ T cells sorted from blood. In nucleotides, the sequence is TGTGCCAGCAGTTACGGGACTAGCGGGTTGAGCACAGATACGCAGTATTTT. This encodes CASSYGTSGLSTDTQYF.